This TCR beta chain was identified in a study of CD8+ T cells in alopecia areata. General study points: Affected scalp, especially in alopecia totalis/universalis, had a higher clonality than normal scalp did. Normal-skin resident alphabeta T cells also appear among scalp sample sequences. The study found TCR sharing across patients less clear than in mice, possibly for HLA reasons.

RNA extraction and reverse transcription yielded cDNA as sequencing template. Assay used: immunoSEQ multiplex PCR; TCRdb lists only in-frame clones, some missing. Of 200,000 or so clones listed, around 50% are singletons. This CDR3 spans 12 amino acids. Germline CDR1 MNHEY, CDR2 SVGAGI. Trimming cost V 4 bases and J 4 bases, with 7 bases left between them. Sorting from PBMCs produced CD4+ and CD8+ T cells. About this clone itself: The antigen is unknown.

The receptor comes from a human donor in good health. V usage is TRBV6-5 and J usage is TRBJ1-2; D ambiguous. Sequenced sample: CD8+ T cells sorted from blood. CDR3 in DNA: TGTGCCAGCAGTTTAGACACCTATGGCTACACCTTC. Residues: CASSLDTYGYTF.